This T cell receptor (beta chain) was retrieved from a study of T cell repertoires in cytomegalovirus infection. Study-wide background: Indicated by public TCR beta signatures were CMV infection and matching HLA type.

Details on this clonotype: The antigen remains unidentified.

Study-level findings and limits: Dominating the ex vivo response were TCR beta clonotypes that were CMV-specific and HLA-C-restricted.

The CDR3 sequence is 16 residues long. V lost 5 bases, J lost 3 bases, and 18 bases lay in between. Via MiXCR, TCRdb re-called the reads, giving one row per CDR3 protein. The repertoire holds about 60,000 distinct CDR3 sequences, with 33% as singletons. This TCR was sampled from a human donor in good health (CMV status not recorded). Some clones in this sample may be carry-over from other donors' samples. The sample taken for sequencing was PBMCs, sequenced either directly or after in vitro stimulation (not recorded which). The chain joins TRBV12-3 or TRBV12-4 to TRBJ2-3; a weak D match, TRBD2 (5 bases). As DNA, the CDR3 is TGTGCCAGCAGTCCCCGCCTCGGGGTTTCTACAGATACGCAGTATTTT. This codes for CASSPRLGVSTDTQYF.